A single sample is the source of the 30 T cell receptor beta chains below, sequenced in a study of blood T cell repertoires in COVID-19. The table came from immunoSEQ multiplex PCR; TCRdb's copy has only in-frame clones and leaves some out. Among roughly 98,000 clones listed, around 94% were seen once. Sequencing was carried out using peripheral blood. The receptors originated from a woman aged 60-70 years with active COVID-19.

CDR3 in amino acids: CSVCLAGGSYEQYF. CDR3 nucleotide sequence: TGCAGCGTTTGTCTGGCAGGGGGGTCCTACGAGCAGTACTTC. The chain uses TRBV29-1 and TRBJ2-7; D perhaps matches TRBD1 (7 bases). V gave up 5 bases and J gave up 1 base, with 15 bases separating them. Germline V gene lookup returns CDR1 SQVTM and CDR2 ANQGSEA. The CDR3 has 14 residues.

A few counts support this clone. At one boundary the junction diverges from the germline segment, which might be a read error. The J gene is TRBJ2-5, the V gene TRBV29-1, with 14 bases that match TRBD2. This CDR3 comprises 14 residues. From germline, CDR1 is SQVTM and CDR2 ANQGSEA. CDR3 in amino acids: CSVRGGLAGEAQYF. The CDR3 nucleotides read TGCAGCGTACGAGGGGGACTAGCGGGAGAGGCCCAGTACTTC.

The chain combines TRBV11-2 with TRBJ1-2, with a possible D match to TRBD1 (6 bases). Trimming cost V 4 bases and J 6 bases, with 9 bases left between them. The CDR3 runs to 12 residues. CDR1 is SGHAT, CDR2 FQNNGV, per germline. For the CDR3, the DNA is TGTGCCAGCAGCTCAGGGGCCCATGGCTACACCTTC. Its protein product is CASSSGAHGYTF.

For the CDR3, the DNA is TGTGCCTGGACCATGAAAGACAGGGGGGTGTCACCCCTCCACTTT. It encodes CAWTMKDRGVSPLHF. The V gene is TRBV30, the J gene TRBJ1-6, with TRBD1 matching over 9 bases. The CDR3 runs 15 residues. Germline loops: CDR1 GTSNPN, CDR2 SVGIG (reference sequence). The V gene end was trimmed by 4 bases and the J gene end by 10 bases; junction bases not matched to a gene: 11.

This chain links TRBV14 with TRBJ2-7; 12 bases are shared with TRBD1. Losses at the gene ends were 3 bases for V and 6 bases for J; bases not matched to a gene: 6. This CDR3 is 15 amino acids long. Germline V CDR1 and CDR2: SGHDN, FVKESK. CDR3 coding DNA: TGTGCCAGCAGCCAGGGACAGGGGGCAACCGGCGAGCAGTACTTC. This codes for CASSQGQGATGEQYF. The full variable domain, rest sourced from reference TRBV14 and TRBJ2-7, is EAGVTQFPSHSVIEKGQTVTLRCDPISGHDNLYWYRRVMGKEIKFLLHFVKESKQDESGMPNNRFLAERTGGTYSTLKVQPAELEDSGVYFCASSQGQGATGEQYFGPGTRLTVT.

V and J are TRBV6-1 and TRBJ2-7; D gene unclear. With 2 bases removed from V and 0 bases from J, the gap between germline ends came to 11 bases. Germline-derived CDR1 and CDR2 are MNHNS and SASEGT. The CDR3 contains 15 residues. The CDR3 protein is CASSEISASSYEQYF. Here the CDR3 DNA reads TGTGCCAGCAGTGAAATAAGCGCCAGCTCCTACGAGCAGTACTTC.

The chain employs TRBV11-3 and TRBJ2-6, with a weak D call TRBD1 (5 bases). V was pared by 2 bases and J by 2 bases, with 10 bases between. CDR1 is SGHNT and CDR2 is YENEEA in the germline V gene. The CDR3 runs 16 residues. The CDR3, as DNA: TGTGCCAGCAGCTTATTAGGGGCGGCTGGGGCCAACGTCCTGACTTTC. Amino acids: CASSLLGAAGANVLTF.

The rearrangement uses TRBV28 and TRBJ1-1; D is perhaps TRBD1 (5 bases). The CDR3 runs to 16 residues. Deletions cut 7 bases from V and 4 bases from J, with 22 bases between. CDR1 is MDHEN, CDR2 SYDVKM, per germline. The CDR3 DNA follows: TGTGCCAGCACAACTGCCGGGACCCCAGCGGGCACTGAAGCTTTCTTT. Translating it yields CASTTAGTPAGTEAFF.

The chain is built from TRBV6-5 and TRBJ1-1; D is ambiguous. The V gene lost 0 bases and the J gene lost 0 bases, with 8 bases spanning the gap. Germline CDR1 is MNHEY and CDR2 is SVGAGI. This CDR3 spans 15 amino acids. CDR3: CASSYSIQMNTEAFF. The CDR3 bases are TGTGCCAGCAGTTACTCCATCCAGATGAACACTGAAGCTTTCTTT.

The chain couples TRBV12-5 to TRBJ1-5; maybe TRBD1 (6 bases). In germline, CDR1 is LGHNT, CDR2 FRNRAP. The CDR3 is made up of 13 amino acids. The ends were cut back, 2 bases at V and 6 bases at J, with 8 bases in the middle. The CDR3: CASGLTGFQPQHF. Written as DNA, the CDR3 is TGTGCTAGTGGTTTGACAGGGTTTCAGCCCCAGCATTTT.

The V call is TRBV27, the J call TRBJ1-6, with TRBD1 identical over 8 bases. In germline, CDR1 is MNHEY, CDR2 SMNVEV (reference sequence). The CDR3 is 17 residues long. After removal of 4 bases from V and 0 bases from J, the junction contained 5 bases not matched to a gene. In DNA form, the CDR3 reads TGTGCCAGCAGTTCCTTTGACAGGGGCTCCTATAATTCACCCCTCCACTTT. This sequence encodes CASSSFDRGSYNSPLHF.

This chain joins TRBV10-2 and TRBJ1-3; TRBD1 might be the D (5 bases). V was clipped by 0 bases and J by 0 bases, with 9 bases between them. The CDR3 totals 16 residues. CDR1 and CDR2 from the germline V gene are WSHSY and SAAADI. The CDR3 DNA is TGCGCCAGCAGTGAGTCCCGACAGCACTCTGGAAACACCATATATTTT. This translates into CASSESRQHSGNTIYF.

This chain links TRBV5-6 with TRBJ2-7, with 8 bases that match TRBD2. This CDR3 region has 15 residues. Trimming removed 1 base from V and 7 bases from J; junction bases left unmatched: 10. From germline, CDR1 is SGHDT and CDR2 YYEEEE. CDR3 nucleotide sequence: TGTGCCAGCAGCTTGCTCGAAGCGGGAGTGAAAGAGCAGTACTTC. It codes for CASSLLEAGVKEQYF.

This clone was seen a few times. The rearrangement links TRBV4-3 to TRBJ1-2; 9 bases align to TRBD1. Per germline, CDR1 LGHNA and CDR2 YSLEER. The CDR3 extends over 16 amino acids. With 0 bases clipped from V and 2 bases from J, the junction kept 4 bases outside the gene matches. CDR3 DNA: TGCGCCAGCAGCCAAGAGTGGGGACAGGGAAACTATGGCTACACCTTC. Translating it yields CASSQEWGQGNYGYTF.

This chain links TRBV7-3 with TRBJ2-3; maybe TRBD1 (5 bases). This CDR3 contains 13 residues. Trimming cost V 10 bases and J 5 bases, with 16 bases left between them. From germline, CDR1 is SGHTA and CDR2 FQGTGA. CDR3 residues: CATCGAFGDTQYF. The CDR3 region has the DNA TGTGCCACCTGTGGGGCCTTCGGAGATACGCAGTATTTT.

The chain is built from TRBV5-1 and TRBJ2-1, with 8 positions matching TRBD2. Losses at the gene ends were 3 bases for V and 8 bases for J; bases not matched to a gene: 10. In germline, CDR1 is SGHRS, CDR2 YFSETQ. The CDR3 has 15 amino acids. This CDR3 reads CASSSGGVSGDEQFF. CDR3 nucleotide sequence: TGCGCCAGCAGCTCCGGGGGGGTTAGTGGCGATGAGCAGTTCTTC.

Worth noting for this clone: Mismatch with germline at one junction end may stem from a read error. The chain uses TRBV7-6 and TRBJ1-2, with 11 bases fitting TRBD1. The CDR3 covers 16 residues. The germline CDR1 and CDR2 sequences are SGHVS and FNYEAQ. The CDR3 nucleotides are TGTGCCAGCAGCCCGATAGGACAGGGGGCCGGCTATGGCTACGCCTTC. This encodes CASSPIGQGAGYGYAF.

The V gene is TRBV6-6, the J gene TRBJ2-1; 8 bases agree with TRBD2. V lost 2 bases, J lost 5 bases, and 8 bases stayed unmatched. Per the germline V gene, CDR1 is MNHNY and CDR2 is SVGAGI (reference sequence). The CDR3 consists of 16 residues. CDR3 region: CASSYRGSGTNNEQFF. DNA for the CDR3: TGTGCCAGCAGTTACCGAGGTAGCGGGACGAACAATGAGCAGTTCTTC.

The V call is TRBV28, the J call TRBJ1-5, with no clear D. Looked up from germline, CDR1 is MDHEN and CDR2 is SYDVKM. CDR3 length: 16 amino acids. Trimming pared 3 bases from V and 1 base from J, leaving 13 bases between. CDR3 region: CASSLTQRGSNQPQHF. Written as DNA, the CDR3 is TGTGCCAGCAGTTTGACACAAAGAGGGAGCAATCAGCCCCAGCATTTT.

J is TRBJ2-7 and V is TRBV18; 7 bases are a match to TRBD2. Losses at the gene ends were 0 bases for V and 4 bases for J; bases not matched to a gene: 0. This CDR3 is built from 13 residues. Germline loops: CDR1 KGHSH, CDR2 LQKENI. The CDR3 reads CASSPPGGYEQYF. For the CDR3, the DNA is TGTGCCAGCTCACCACCGGGGGGGTACGAGCAGTACTTC.

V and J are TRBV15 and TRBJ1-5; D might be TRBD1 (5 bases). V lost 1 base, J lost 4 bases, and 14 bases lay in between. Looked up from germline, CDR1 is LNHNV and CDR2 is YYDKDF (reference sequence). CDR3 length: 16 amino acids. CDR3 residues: CATSRARDLGNQPQHF. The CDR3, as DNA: TGTGCCACCAGCAGAGCCCGGGACTTAGGGAATCAGCCCCAGCATTTT.

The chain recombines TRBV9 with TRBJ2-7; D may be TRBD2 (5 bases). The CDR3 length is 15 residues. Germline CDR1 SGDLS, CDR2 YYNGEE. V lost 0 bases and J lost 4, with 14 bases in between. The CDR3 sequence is CASSVDVGGVYEQYF. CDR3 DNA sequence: TGTGCCAGCAGCGTAGATGTCGGAGGAGTTTACGAGCAGTACTTC. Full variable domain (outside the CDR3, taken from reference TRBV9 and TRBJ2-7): DSGVTQTPKHLITATGQRVTLRCSPRSGDLSVYWYQQSLDQGLQFLIQYYNGEERAKGNILERFSAQQFPDLHSELNLSSLELGDSALYFCASSVDVGGVYEQYFGPGTRLTVT.

The CDR3 DNA follows: TGTGCCAGCAGCTACCTGACTAGCGGGAGCTACGAGCAGTACTTC. As protein: CASSYLTSGSYEQYF. The genes are TRBV7-8 and TRBJ2-7, with TRBD2 identical over 12 bases. The ends lost 4 bases at V and 3 bases at J; junction bases unmatched: 4. Germline loops: CDR1 SGHVS, CDR2 FQNEAQ. This CDR3 has 15 amino acids.

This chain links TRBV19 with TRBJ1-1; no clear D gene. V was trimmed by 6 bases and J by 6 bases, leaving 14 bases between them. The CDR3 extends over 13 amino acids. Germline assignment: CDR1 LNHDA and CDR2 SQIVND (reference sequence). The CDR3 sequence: CASRPERRAEAFF. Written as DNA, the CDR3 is TGTGCCAGTAGACCGGAGAGACGCGCTGAAGCTTTCTTT.

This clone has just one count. The CDR3 region has the DNA TGCGCCAGCAGCTTGGAGGACAGGGAACTGGATGAGCAGTTCTTC. Translated, it gives CASSLEDRELDEQFF. The chain employs TRBV5-1 and TRBJ2-1; 8 bases map to TRBD1. This CDR3 has 15 residues. Germline values: CDR1 SGHRS, CDR2 YFSETQ. After removal of 0 bases from V and 8 bases from J, the junction contained 7 bases not matched to a gene.

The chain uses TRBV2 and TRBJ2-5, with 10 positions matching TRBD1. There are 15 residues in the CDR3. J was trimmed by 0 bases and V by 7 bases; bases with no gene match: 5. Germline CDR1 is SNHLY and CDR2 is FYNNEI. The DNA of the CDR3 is TGTGCCAGCACTAGACAGGGGGCGTACCAAGAGACCCAGTACTTC. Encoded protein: CASTRQGAYQETQYF.

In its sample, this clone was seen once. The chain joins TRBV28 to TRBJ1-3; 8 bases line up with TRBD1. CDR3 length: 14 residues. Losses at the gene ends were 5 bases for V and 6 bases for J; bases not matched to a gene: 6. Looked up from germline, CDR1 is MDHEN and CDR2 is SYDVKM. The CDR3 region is CASSGQGQVNTIYF. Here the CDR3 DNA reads TGTGCCAGCAGTGGACAGGGCCAAGTAAACACCATATATTTT.

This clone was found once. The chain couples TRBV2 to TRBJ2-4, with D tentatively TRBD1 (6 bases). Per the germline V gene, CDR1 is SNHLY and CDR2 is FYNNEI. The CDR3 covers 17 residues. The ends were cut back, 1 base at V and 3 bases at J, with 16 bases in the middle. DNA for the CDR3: TGTGCCAGCAGTGAAGATAGGGCAGGGGCAGGCAAAAACATTCAGTACTTC. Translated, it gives CASSEDRAGAGKNIQYF.

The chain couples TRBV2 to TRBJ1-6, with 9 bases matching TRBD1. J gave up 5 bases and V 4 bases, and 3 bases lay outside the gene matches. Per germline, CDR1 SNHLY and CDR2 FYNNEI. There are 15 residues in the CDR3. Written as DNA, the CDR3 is TGTGCCAGCAGTGCCCGGACAGGGGATAATTCACCCCTCCACTTT. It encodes CASSARTGDNSPLHF.

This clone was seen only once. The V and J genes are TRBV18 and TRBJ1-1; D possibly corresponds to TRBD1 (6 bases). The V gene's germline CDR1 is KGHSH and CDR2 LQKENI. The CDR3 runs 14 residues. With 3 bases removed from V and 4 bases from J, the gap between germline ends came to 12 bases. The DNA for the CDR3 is TGTGCCAGCTCACCTGGGCAGGGGCTCACTGAAGCTTTCTTT. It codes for CASSPGQGLTEAFF. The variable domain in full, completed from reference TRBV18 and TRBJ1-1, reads NAGVMQNPRHLVRRRGQEARLRCSPMKGHSHVYWYRQLPEEGLKFMVYLQKENIIDESGMPKERFSAEFPKEGPSILRIQQVVRGDSAAYFCASSPGQGLTEAFFGQGTRLTVV.